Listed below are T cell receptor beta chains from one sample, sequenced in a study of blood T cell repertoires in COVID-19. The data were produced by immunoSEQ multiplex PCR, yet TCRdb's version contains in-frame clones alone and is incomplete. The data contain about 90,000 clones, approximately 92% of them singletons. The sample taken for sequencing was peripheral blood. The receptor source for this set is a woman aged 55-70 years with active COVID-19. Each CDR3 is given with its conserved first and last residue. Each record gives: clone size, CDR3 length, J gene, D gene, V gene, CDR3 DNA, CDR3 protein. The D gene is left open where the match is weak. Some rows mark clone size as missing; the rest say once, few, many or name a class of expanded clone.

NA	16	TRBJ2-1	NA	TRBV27	TGTGCCAGCAGTTTACGGTCTAGACTCTCCTACAATGAGCAGTTCTTC	CASSLRSRLSYNEQFF
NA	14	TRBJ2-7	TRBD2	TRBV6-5	TGTGCCAGCAGTTTAGCGGGAAACTCCTACGAGCAGTACTTC	CASSLAGNSYEQYF
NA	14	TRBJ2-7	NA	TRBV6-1	TGTGCCAGCAGTGGAGCGGGACAGGACTACGAGCAGTACTTC	CASSGAGQDYEQYF
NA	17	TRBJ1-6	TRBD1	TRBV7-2	TGTGCCAGCAGCTTAGTGGGGACAGGAAATTATAATTCACCCCTCCACTTT	CASSLVGTGNYNSPLHF
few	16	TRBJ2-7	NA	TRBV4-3	TGCGCCAGCAGCCAAGATCGGAGCGGGCCTACCTACGAGCAGTACTTC	CASSQDRSGPTYEQYF
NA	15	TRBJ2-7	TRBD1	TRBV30	TGTGCCTGCCGCCACCCAGGGACAGGCCGATACGAGCAGTACTTC	CACRHPGTGRYEQYF
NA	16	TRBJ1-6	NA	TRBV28	TGTGCCAGCAGTTCCTCGGCGGGAGGGTATAATTCACCCCTCCACTTT	CASSSSAGGYNSPLHF
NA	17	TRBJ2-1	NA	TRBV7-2	TGTGCCAGCAGCTTAAGGACAGGTGGGGGGACATACAATGAGCAGTTCTTC	CASSLRTGGGTYNEQFF
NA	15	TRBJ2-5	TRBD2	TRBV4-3	TGCGCCAGCAGCAAACGGACTAGCGGAAAAGAGACCCAGTACTTC	CASSKRTSGKETQYF
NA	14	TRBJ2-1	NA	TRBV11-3	TGTGCCAGCAGCTTAGGAGACAGTTTTAATGAGCAGTTCTTC	CASSLGDSFNEQFF
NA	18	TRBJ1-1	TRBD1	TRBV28	TGTGCCAGCAGTTTAAACCTAGACAGGGTCTTGGTGAACACTGAAGCTTTCTTT	CASSLNLDRVLVNTEAFF
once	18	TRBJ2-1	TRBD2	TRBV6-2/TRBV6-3	TGTGCCAGCAGTTTCCCCCTCTCTGCAGCGGGGGACTACAATGAGCAGTTCTTC	CASSFPLSAAGDYNEQFF
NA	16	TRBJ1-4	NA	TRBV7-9	TGTGCCAGCAGCCGGACTTCAACGGGAACTAATGAAAAACTGTTTTTT	CASSRTSTGTNEKLFF
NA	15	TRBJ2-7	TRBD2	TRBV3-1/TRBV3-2	TGTGCCAGCAGCCATCAGACTAGCGGCCCCTACGAGCAGTACTTC	CASSHQTSGPYEQYF
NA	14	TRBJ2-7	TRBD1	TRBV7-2	TGTGCCAGCAGCTCGGGACAGACTTACTACGAGCAGTACTTC	CASSSGQTYYEQYF
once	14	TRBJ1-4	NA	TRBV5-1	TGCGCCAGCAGCTTGGCAGGGGAGAAGGAAAAACTGTTTTTT	CASSLAGEKEKLFF
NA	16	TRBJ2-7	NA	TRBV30	TGTGCCTGGAGTTGGGGCAGGGGAGGGAACTACGACGAGCAGTACTTC	CAWSWGRGGNYDEQYF
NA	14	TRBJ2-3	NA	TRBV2	TGTGCCAGCAATCCGGGACTCCCCACAGATACGCAGTATTTT	CASNPGLPTDTQYF
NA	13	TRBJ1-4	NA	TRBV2	TGTGCCAGCAGCCCCGGGATTTCTGGAAAACTGTTTTTT	CASSPGISGKLFF
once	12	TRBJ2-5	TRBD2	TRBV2	TGTGCCAGTAAACTAGCGGACGAGACCCAGTACTTC	CASKLADETQYF
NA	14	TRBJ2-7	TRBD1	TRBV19	TGTGCCAGTAGGAGACAGGGGGCTATCGACGAGCAGTACTTC	CASRRQGAIDEQYF
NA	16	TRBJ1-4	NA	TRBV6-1	TGTGCCAGCAGTGAATATGCAGGGGCAACTAATGAAAAACTGTTTTTT	CASSEYAGATNEKLFF
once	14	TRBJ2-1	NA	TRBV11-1	TGTGCCAGCAGCTTAGTTGGCGGATACAATGAGCAGTTCTTC	CASSLVGGYNEQFF
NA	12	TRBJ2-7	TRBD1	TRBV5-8	TGTGCCAGCAGCTGGGGACAGGAAAAGCAGTACTTC	CASSWGQEKQYF
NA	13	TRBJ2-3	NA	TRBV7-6	TGTGCCAGCAGCCGCGTCTACGGAGATACGCAGTATTTT	CASSRVYGDTQYF
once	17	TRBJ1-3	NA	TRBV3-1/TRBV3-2	TGTGCCAGCAGCCAACGGCCCTACAGGAACTCTGGAAACACCATATATTTT	CASSQRPYRNSGNTIYF
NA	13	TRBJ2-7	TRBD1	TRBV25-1	TGTGCCAGCACGACAGGGAGTCCCTACGAGCAGTACTTC	CASTTGSPYEQYF
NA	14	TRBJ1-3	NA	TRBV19	TGTGCCAGTAGTACTCGAGGGATCCGAAACACCATATATTTT	CASSTRGIRNTIYF
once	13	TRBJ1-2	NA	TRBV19	TGTGCCAGTAGTATACCAGGCCATTATGGCTACACCTTC	CASSIPGHYGYTF
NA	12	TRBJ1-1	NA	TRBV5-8	TGTGCCAGCAGCCCCGGAGAGGGTATAGCTTTCTTT	CASSPGEGIAFF
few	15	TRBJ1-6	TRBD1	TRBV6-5	TGTGCCAGCCAACAGGGACAGGTGTATAATTCACCCCTCCACTTT	CASQQGQVYNSPLHF
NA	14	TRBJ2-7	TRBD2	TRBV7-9	TGTGCCAGCAGCCCGACTAGCAGCATCTACGAGCAGTACTTC	CASSPTSSIYEQYF
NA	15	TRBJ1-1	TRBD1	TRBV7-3	TGTGCCAGCAGCTTAACGGGGACAGGGAACACTGAAGCTTTCTTT	CASSLTGTGNTEAFF
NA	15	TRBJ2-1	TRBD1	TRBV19	TGTGCCAGTAGTCCCGGACAGGGACCCTACAATGAGCAGTTCTTC	CASSPGQGPYNEQFF
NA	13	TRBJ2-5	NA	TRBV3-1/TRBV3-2	TGTGCCAGCAGCCAAGCCCTAGGCGAGACCCAGTACTTC	CASSQALGETQYF
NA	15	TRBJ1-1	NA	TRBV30	TGTGCCTGGAGAAGAGGAACACCGGGTAACACTGAAGCTTTCTTT	CAWRRGTPGNTEAFF
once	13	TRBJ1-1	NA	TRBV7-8	TGTGCCAGCAGCCCGAAGGATAGGAGGGAAGCTTTCTTT	CASSPKDRREAFF
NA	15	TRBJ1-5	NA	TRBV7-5	TGTGTCAGAAGCATAAGACAGAGTTGCAATCAGCCCCAGCATTTT	CVRSIRQSCNQPQHF
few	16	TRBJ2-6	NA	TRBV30	TGTGCCTGGAGTGTGCTCGACAGCTCTGGGGCCAACGTCCTGACTTTC	CAWSVLDSSGANVLTF
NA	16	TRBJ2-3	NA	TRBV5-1	TGCGCCAGCAGCGTAATCCGGACCCCTCAGGGGGATACGCAGTATTTT	CASSVIRTPQGDTQYF
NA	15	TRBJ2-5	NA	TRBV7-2	TGTGCCAGCAGCCCCCGGGGTAGCGGCCAAGAGACCCAGTACTTC	CASSPRGSGQETQYF
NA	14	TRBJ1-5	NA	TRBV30	TGTGCCTGGAAGGGCGGAGGTGGCAATCAGCCCCAGCATTTT	CAWKGGGGNQPQHF
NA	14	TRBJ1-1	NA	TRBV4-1	TGCGCCAGCAGCCAAGGGCGCGGGGTCACTGAAGCTTTCTTT	CASSQGRGVTEAFF
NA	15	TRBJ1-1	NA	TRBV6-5	TGTGCCAGCACCCTAGCGATGGGAATCAACACTGAAGCTTTCTTT	CASTLAMGINTEAFF
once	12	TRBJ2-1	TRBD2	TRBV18	TGTGCCAGCTCACGCGGGGGGAGCGAGCAGTTCTTC	CASSRGGSEQFF
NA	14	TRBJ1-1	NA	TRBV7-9	TGTGCCAGCAGCCCGTGGGGCATGAACACTGAAGCTTTCTTT	CASSPWGMNTEAFF
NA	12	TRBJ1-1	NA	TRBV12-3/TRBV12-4	TGTGCCAGCAGTCCCAGGGTCCCTGAAGCTTTCTTT	CASSPRVPEAFF
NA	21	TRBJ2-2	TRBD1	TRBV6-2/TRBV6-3	TGTGCCAGCAGTTCCCCCCCCTCGAGCCGGGACAGCAATACGAACACCGGGGAGCTGTTTTTT	CASSSPPSSRDSNTNTGELFF
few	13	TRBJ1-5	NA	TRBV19	TGTGCCAGCACATCACAGGGAAATCAGCCCCAGCATTTT	CASTSQGNQPQHF
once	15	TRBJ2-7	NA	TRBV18	TGTGCCAGCTCACCTCGACAGGTAGCCCTTAACGAGCAGTACTTC	CASSPRQVALNEQYF
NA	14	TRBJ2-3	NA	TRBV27	TGTGCCAGCAGTTTGGTGGACTACGCAGATACGCAGTATTTT	CASSLVDYADTQYF
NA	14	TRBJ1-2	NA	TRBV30	TGTGCCTGGAGTGTAAGCAGGTCTGGCTATGGCTACACCTTC	CAWSVSRSGYGYTF
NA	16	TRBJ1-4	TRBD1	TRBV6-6	TGTGCCAGCAGTTGGGACAGGAGAACAACTAATGAAAAACTGTTTTTT	CASSWDRRTTNEKLFF
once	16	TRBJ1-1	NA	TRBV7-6	TGTGCCAGCAGCTCCCCGGGACAAGCTAAAGTCACTGAAGCTTTCTTT	CASSSPGQAKVTEAFF
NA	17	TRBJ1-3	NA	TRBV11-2	TGTGCCAGCAGCCCCCCGGTTGGTCTAACCTCTGGAAACACCATATATTTT	CASSPPVGLTSGNTIYF
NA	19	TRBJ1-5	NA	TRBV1	TGCACCAGCAGCCAAGATAAGGACAGGGAGGGGGTGAGCAATCAGCCCCAGCATTTT	CTSSQDKDREGVSNQPQHF
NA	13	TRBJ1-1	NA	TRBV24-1	TGTGCCACCACCCTGGGACAGAACACTGAAGCTTTCTTT	CATTLGQNTEAFF
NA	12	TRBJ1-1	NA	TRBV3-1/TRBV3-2	TGTGCCAGCAGCAAGGGGGAGCAGGAAGCTTTCTTT	CASSKGEQEAFF
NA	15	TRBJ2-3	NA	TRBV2	TGTGCCAGCAGTGAACTGCCGGGAGCCGCAGATACGCAGTATTTT	CASSELPGAADTQYF
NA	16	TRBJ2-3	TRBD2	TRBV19	TGTGCCAGTACCCCTCGCCCGGGGGGGGGAGCAGATACGCAGTATTTT	CASTPRPGGGADTQYF